The clone carrying this T cell receptor (beta chain) was seen many times. Its antigen is unknown. The V and J ends lost 0 bases and 5 bases respectively, with 12 bases between them. This CDR3 has 15 amino acids. Germline V CDR1 and CDR2: SGDLS, YYNGEE. Each CDR3 protein is one row after TCRdb ran MiXCR on the 5' RACE reads. The table has 39,000 or so distinct CDR3 sequences, less than 4% seen once. This sample was taken from a study of CD8 T cells in ankylosing spondylitis. Study conclusions and caveats: A motif in TCR beta, a set of eight highly homologous variants, appeared characteristic of ankylosing spondylitis blood. As reported, disease-linked clones showed significant enrichment in matched ankylosing spondylitis synovial fluid.

Sequenced: blood, either unsorted or a sorted T cell fraction (not recorded which). The origin of this receptor is a male donor with ankylosing spondylitis or in good health (not recorded which). The genes are TRBV9 and TRBJ2-1, with no clear D. CDR3 in amino acids: CASSVGIFEDNEQFF. The CDR3 nucleotides are TGTGCCAGCAGCGTAGGGATTTTCGAGGACAATGAGCAGTTCTTC.